This T cell receptor (beta chain) stems from a study of Ad26.COV2.S vaccination and SARS-CoV-2 variants. The treatment here: 15 to 20 received Ad26.COV2.S at low or high dose, single or two shots; about 5 received placebo; per-sample allocation not given. Specimens were obtained on day 63 following the first vaccine or placebo injection. The germline V and J ends were trimmed by 6 bases and 1 base, with 18 bases remaining between them. This CDR3 has 16 amino acids. Germline values: CDR1 MNHEY, CDR2 SMNVEV (reference sequence). This clone was observed a single time. Sequencing used immunoSEQ multiplex PCR; TCRdb keeps in-frame clones, though not all of them. This table has about 480,000 clones, approximately 88% appearing once.

The sequencing used peripheral blood, collected in a trial of Ad26.COV2.S vaccine versus placebo. This chain links TRBV27 with TRBJ1-2; D unresolved. This TCR was recovered from a person between 18 and 60 years old who received the Ad26.COV2.S COVID-19 vaccine or a placebo. CDR3 amino acids: CASSREGGRFNYGYTF. The DNA of the CDR3 is TGTGCCAGCAGCCGGGAGGGAGGGCGGTTTAACTATGGCTACACCTTC.